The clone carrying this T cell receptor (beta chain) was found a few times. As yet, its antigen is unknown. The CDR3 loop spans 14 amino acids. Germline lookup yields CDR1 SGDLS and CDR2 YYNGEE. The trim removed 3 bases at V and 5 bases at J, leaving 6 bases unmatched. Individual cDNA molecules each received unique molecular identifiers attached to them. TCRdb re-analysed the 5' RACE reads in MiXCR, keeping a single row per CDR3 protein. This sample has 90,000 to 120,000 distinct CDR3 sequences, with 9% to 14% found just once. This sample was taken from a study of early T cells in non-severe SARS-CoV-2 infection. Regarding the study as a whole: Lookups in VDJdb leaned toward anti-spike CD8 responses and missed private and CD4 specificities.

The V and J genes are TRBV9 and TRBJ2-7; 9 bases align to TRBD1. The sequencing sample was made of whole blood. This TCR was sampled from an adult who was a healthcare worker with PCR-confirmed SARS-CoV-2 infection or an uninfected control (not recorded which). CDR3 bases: TGTGCCAGCAGCGCCGGGACAGGGTCCCACGAGCAGTACTTC. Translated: CASSAGTGSHEQYF.